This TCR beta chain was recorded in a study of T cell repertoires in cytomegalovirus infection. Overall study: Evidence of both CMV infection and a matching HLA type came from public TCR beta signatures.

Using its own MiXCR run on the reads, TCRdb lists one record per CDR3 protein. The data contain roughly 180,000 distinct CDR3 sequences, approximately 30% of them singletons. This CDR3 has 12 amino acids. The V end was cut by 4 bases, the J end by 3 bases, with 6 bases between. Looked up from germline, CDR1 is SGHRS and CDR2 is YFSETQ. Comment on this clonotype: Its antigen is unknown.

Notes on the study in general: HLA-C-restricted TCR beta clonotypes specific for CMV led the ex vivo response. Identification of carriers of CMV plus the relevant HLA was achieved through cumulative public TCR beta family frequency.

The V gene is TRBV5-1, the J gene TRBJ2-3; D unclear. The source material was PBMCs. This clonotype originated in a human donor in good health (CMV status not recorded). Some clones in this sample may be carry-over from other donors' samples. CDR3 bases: TGCGCCAGCAGCGTCGGAACAGATACGCAGTATTTT. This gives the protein CASSVGTDTQYF.